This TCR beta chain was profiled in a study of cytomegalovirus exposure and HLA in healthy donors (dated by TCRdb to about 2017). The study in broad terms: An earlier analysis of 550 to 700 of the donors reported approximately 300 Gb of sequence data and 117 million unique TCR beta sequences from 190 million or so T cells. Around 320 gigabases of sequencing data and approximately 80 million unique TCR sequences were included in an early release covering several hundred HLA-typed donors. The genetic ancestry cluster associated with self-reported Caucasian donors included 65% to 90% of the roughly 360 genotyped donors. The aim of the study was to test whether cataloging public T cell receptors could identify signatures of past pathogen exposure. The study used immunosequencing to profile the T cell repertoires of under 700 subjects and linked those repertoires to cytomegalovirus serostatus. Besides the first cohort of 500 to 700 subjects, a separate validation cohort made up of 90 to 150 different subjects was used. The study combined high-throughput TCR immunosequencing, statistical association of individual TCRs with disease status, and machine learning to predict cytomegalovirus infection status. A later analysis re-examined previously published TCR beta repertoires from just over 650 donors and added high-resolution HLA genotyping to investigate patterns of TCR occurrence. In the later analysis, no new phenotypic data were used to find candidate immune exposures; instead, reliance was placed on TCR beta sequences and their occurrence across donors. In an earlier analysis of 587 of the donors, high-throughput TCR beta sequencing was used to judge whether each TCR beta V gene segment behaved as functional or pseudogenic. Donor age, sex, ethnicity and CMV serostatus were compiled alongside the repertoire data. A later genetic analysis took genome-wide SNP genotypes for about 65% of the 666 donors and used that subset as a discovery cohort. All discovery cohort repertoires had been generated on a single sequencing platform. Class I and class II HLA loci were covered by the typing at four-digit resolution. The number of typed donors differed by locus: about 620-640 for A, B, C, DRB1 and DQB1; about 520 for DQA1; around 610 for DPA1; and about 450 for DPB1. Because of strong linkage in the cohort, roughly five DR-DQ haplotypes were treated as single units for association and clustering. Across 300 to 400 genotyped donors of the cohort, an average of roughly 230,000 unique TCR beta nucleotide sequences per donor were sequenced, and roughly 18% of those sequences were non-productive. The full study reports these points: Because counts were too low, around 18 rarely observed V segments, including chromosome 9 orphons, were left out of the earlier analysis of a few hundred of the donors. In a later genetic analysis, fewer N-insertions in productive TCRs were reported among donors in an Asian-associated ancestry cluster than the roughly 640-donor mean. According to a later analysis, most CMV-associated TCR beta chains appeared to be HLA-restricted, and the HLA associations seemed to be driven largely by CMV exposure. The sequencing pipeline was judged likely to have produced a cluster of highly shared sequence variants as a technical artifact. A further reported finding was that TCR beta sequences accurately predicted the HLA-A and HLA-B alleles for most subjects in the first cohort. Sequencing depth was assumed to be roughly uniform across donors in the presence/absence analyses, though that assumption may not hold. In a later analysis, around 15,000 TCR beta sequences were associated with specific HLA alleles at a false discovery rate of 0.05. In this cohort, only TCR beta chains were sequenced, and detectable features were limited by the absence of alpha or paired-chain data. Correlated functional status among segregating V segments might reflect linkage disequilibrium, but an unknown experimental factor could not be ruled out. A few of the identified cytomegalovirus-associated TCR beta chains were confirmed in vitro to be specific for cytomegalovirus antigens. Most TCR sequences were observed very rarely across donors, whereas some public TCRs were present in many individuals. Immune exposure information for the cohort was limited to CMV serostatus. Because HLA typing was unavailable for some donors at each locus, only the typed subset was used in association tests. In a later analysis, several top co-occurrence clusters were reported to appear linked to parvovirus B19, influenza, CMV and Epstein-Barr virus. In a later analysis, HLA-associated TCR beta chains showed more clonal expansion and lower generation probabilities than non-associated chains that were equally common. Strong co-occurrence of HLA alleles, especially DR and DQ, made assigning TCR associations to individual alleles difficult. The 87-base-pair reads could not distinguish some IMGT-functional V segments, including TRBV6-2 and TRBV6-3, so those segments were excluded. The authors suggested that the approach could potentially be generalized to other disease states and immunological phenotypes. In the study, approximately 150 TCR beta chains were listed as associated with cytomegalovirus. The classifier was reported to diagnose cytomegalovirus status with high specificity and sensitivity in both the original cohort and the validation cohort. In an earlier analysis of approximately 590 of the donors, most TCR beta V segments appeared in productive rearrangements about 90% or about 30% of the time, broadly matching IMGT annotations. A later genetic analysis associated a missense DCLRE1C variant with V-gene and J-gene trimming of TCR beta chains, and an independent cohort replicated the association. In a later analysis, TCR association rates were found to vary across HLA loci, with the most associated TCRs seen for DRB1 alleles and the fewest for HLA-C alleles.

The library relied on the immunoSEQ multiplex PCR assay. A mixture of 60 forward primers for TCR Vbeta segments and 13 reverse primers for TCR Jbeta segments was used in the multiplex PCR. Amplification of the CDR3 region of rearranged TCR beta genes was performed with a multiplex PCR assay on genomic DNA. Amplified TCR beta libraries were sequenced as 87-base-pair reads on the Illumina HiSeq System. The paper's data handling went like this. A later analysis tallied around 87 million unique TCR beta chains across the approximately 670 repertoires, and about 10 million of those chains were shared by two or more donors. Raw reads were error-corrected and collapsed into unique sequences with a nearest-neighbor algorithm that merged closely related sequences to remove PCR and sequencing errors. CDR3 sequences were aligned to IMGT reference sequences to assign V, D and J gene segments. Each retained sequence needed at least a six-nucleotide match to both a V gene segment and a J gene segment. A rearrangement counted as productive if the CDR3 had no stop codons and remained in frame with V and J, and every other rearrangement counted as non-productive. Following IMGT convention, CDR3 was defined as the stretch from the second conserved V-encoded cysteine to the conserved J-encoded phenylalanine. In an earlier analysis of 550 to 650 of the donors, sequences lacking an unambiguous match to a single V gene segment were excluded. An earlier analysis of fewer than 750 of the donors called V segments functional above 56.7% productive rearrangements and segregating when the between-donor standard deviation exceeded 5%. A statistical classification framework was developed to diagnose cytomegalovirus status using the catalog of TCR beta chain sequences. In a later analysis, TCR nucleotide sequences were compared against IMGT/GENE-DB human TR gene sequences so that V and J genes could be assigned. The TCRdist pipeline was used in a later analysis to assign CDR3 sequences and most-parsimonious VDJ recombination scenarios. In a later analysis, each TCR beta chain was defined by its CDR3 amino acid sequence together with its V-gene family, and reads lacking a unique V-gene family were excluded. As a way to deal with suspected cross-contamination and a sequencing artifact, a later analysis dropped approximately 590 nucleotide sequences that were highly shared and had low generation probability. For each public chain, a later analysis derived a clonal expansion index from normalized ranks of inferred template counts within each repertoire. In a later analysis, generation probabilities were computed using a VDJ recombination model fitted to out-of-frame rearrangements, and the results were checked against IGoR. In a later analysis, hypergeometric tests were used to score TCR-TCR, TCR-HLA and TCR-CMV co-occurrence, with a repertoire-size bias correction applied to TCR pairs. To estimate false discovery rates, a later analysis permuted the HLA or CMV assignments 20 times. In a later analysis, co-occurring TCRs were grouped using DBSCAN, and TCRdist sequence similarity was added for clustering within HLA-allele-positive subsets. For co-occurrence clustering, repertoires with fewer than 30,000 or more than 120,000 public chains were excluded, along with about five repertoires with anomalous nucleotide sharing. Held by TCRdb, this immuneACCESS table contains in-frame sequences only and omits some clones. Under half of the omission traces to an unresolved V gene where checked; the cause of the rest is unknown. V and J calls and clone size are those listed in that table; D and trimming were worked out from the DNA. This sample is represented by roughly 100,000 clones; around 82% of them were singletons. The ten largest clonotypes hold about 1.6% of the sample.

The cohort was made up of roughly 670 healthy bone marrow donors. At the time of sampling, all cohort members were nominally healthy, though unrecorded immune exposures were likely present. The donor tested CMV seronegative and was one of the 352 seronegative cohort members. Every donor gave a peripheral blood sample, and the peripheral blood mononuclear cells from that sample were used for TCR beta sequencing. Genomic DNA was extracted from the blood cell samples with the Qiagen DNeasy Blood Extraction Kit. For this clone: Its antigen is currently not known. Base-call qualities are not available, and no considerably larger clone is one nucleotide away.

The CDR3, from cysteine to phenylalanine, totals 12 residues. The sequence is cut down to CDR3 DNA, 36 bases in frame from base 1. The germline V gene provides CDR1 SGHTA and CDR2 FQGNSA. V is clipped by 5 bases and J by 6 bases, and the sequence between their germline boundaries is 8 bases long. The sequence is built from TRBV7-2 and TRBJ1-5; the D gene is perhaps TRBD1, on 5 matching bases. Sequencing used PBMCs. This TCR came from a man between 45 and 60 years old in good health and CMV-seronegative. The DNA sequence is TGTGCCAGCAGCCCTAGGGGTCAGCCCCAGCATTTT. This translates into CASSPRGQPQHF.